The present entry profiles one T cell receptor (beta chain) with its context. Its antigen is currently unknown. Germline CDR1 reads MGHDK; CDR2 reads SYGVNS. Trimming removed 3 bases at V and 5 bases at J, with 16 bases between. The CDR3 consists of 15 residues. TCRdb itself ran the RT-PCR reads through MiXCR, one entry per CDR3 protein. The data contain hundreds of thousands of distinct CDR3 sequences, around 25% of them singletons. The sample belongs to a study of response to subunit inactivated influenza vaccine. Study-wide results and caveats: T cells newly recruited by each seasonal influenza vaccination are few, the authors suggested.

The sequence came from a man in his fifties who received an inactivated influenza vaccine. The material sequenced was CD4+ T cells sorted from PBMCs, taken less than 6 days after vaccination. This chain links TRBV25-1 with TRBJ2-5, with D possibly matching TRBD1 (6 bases). The CDR3 loop reads CASSEGTSITETQYF. The CDR3, as DNA: TGTGCCAGCAGTGAGGGGACATCAATTACCGAGACCCAGTACTTC.